A single count supports the clone carrying this TCR beta chain. Its antigen is unknown. Trimming removed 8 bases from V and 0 bases from J, with 13 bases in between. CDR1 is MNHEY and CDR2 is SVGAGI in the germline V gene. This CDR3 contains 14 residues. This sample is drawn from a study of OX40 agonist ivuxolimab in advanced cancers. In the study overall: Participants averaged roughly 57 years of age (range roughly 23 to 79) and were over 75% male.

Sequenced by immunoSEQ multiplex PCR; TCRdb stores in-frame clones only, minus some. The data show about 86,000 clones, around 88% seen once. Findings and caveats of the study: Doses of 0.1 to 3.0 mg/kg were accompanied by clonal expansion of CD4+ and CD8+ blood T cells by week 6.

This clonotype was sampled from an adult with an advanced solid tumor such as melanoma, head and neck, liver or kidney cancer. This sequence joins TRBV6-5 and TRBJ1-1; no reliable D call. This sample comprised CD4+ or CD8+ T cells sorted from blood, obtained in a trial of the OX40 agonist ivuxolimab. CDR3 sequence (DNA): TGTGCCAGCGCCCCAGTAACCCTGAACACTGAAGCTTTCTTT. It encodes CASAPVTLNTEAFF.